Following are 21 T cell receptor beta chains from one sample sequenced in a study of cytomegalovirus exposure and HLA in healthy donors. Researchers ran the PCR with 60 Vbeta and 13 Jbeta primers. Measured with immunoSEQ multiplex PCR; TCRdb has only the in-frame clones, and not every one. The table has about 150,000 clones, about 84% seen once. Sequenced input: PBMCs. Receptor source: a woman aged 40 to 50 in good health and CMV-seropositive.

The gene calls are TRBV29-1 and TRBJ2-3; unclear D gene. Trimming removed 4 bases at V and 5 bases at J, with 10 bases between. Germline lookup yields CDR1 SQVTM and CDR2 ANQGSEA. The CDR3 length is 12 residues. The CDR3, as DNA: TGCAGCGTTGCTCGGTCCAAAGATACGCAGTATTTT. Translated: CSVARSKDTQYF.

In its sample, this clone was seen once. V and J are TRBV28 and TRBJ2-5; TRBD2 matches at 7 bases. V was clipped by 7 bases and J by 2 bases; unmatched bases: 16. The germline V gene has CDR1 MDHEN and CDR2 SYDVKM. This CDR3 region has 17 residues. CDR3 amino acids: CASTLRSLAVEQETQYF. The CDR3 nucleotides are TGTGCCAGCACCCTCCGGTCGCTAGCGGTAGAGCAAGAGACCCAGTACTTC.

The J gene is TRBJ1-1, the V gene TRBV7-9; D perhaps matches TRBD1 (5 bases). The length of the CDR3 is 13 residues. The V and J ends lost 5 bases and 2 bases respectively, with 9 bases between them. The germline gives CDR1 SEHNR, CDR2 FQNEAQ (reference sequence). The DNA for the CDR3 is TGTGCCAGCAGCAGGCAGGGCAACACTGAAGCTTTCTTT. This translates into CASSRQGNTEAFF.

The chain is built from TRBV7-2 and TRBJ2-7; TRBD1 is a possible D gene (5 bases). V lost 5 bases to trimming and J lost 7 bases, with 18 bases between them. CDR1 and CDR2 (germline): SGHTA, FQGNSA. The CDR3 loop spans 14 amino acids. The CDR3 loop is CASSRNAGKEEQYF. DNA for the CDR3: TGTGCCAGCAGCCGGAACGCAGGGAAAGAGGAGCAGTACTTC.

The V call is TRBV18, the J call TRBJ2-5; 9 nucleotides agree with TRBD2. The ends lost 3 bases at V and 2 bases at J; junction bases unmatched: 4. Germline lookup yields CDR1 KGHSH and CDR2 LQKENI. The CDR3 runs 15 residues. CDR3 coding DNA: TGTGCCAGCTCACCCGGGACTAGCCTTCAAGAGACCCAGTACTTC. As protein: CASSPGTSLQETQYF.

The V gene is TRBV5-1, the J gene TRBJ2-7; TRBD1 matches at 8 bases. Losses at the gene ends were 4 bases for V and 7 bases for J; bases not matched to a gene: 10. The length of the CDR3 is 14 residues. Per the germline V gene, CDR1 is SGHRS and CDR2 is YFSETQ. For the CDR3, the DNA is TGCGCCAGCAGCCAGACAGGGGACACGGGGGAGCAGTACTTC. It translates to CASSQTGDTGEQYF.

The chain combines TRBV4-2 with TRBJ1-2; D may be TRBD1 (5 bases). Trimming took 0 bases from V and 3 from J, leaving 14 bases between them. This CDR3 comprises 16 residues. Germline CDR1 is LGHNA and CDR2 is YNFKEQ. The DNA of the CDR3 is TGTGCCAGCAGCCAAGATCTGGGGCAGGGCTACTATGGCTACACCTTC. This translates into CASSQDLGQGYYGYTF.

The V gene is TRBV2, the J gene TRBJ2-7; 7 nucleotides line up with TRBD1. This CDR3 comprises 14 residues. The V gene end was trimmed by 7 bases and the J gene end by 3 bases; junction bases not matched to a gene: 9. The V gene's germline CDR1 is SNHLY and CDR2 FYNNEI. CDR3 amino acids: CASTSGTDGYEQYF. The CDR3 DNA is TGTGCCAGCACCTCCGGGACAGATGGCTACGAGCAGTACTTC.

The chain joins TRBV27 to TRBJ2-7, with D tentatively TRBD1 (6 bases). Trimming shortened V by 6 bases and J by 2 bases, and 11 bases separated the two germline ends. Germline V lookup: CDR1 MNHEY, CDR2 SMNVEV (reference sequence). This CDR3 spans 13 amino acids. The CDR3 coding sequence is TGTGCCAGCAGACCACAGGGAACCTACGAGCAGTACTTC. This codes for CASRPQGTYEQYF.

The V call is TRBV9, the J call TRBJ2-1, with a possible D match to TRBD2 (6 bases). Germline lookup yields CDR1 SGDLS and CDR2 YYNGEE. The germline V and J ends were trimmed by 0 bases and 9 bases, with 13 bases remaining between them. The CDR3 covers 14 residues. The CDR3 DNA reads as TGTGCCAGCAGCGTAGCCGGGGGAGGTGGTGAGCAGTTCTTC. It is translated as CASSVAGGGGEQFF.

V and J are TRBV6-5 and TRBJ1-2; tentatively, D is TRBD1 (5 bases). The CDR3 is 15 amino acids. Trimming shortened V by 6 bases and J by 1 base, and 15 bases separated the two germline ends. CDR1 MNHEY and CDR2 SVGAGI come from the germline V gene. CDR3 sequence: CASSSGQGLNYGYTF. The CDR3 DNA is TGTGCCAGCAGCTCGGGCCAGGGCCTTAACTATGGCTACACCTTC.

This clone has only a few counts. This rearrangement joins TRBV25-1 to TRBJ2-7, with a tentative D call TRBD2 (6 bases). CDR3 length: 11 amino acids. V was clipped by 4 bases and J by 6 bases, with 7 bases between them. Germline lookup yields CDR1 MGHDK and CDR2 SYGVNS. CDR3 bases: TGTGCCAGCAGTGTAGCGGCCGAGCAGTACTTC. Translation: CASSVAAEQYF.

This clone showed up just once. This chain uses TRBV6-5 with TRBJ2-7; 7 bases agree with TRBD1. The trim removed 6 bases at V and 2 bases at J, leaving 4 bases unmatched. Germline CDR1 is MNHEY and CDR2 is SVGAGI. CDR3 size: 13 residues. As DNA, the CDR3 is TGTGCCAGCAGATCAGGGGGTCCCTACGAGCAGTACTTC. Its protein is CASRSGGPYEQYF.

The V call is TRBV7-9, the J call TRBJ2-7; D not certain. V was pared by 2 bases and J by 0 bases, with 5 bases between. CDR1 is SEHNR, CDR2 FQNEAQ, per germline (reference sequence). The CDR3 contains 13 residues. DNA for the CDR3: TGTGCCAGCAGCTTAAGCTCCTCCTACGAGCAGTACTTC. Its translation is CASSLSSSYEQYF.

The chain is built from TRBV19 and TRBJ2-4; TRBD2 is a possible D gene (6 bases). The CDR3 length is 13 residues. Trimming cost V 6 bases and J 9 bases, with 15 bases left between them. The V gene's germline CDR1 is LNHDA and CDR2 SQIVND (reference sequence). CDR3 residues: CASRFDRESIQYF. The DNA for the CDR3 is TGTGCCAGTAGATTCGACCGGGAGAGCATTCAGTACTTC.

In its sample, this clone was seen once. The genes are TRBV7-9 and TRBJ1-2; D remains ambiguous. V gave up 1 base and J gave up 6 bases, with 6 bases separating them. The germline CDR1 and CDR2 sequences are SEHNR and FQNEAQ (reference sequence). The CDR3 is made up of 12 amino acids. CDR3 protein: CASSLGSHGYTF. The CDR3 bases are TGTGCCAGCAGCTTAGGGAGTCATGGCTACACCTTC.

The V gene is TRBV4-1, the J gene TRBJ2-1; TRBD2 aligns across 11 bases. CDR1 and CDR2 from the germline V gene are MGHRA and YSYEKL. After removal of 5 bases from V and 5 bases from J, the junction contained 5 bases not matched to a gene. The CDR3 has 15 residues. The CDR3 DNA sequence: TGCGCCAGCAGCGCACCGGGACTAGCGGACAATGAGCAGTTCTTC. Protein product: CASSAPGLADNEQFF.

This chain links TRBV19 with TRBJ1-3; D unclear. CDR1 and CDR2 from the germline V gene are LNHDA and SQIVND (reference sequence). The CDR3 is 13 residues long. V lost 6 bases, J lost 4 bases, and 10 bases lay in between. For the CDR3, the DNA is TGTGCCAGTAGCGCGGGCAGGGGAAACACCATATATTTT. It specifies CASSAGRGNTIYF.

The rearrangement links TRBV2 to TRBJ1-2; 9 bases match TRBD1. Per germline, CDR1 SNHLY and CDR2 FYNNEI. With V trimmed by 5 bases and J by 4 bases, 8 bases remained unmatched. The CDR3 length is 15 residues. This CDR3 reads CASSTGQGGGYGYTF. The CDR3 nucleotides are TGTGCCAGCAGTACGGGACAGGGAGGTGGCTATGGCTACACCTTC.

The V gene is TRBV19, the J gene TRBJ1-1; perhaps TRBD1 as D (6 bases). This CDR3 has 14 amino acids. The germline gives CDR1 LNHDA, CDR2 SQIVND (reference sequence). Trimming removed 3 bases at V and 1 base at J, with 9 bases between. In nucleotides, the CDR3 is TGTGCCAGTAGTATGACAGGCAAGAACACTGAAGCTTTCTTT. Amino acid sequence: CASSMTGKNTEAFF.

V and J are TRBV2 and TRBJ2-7; 7 bases align to TRBD1. Germline CDR1 and CDR2: SNHLY and FYNNEI. The trim removed 8 bases at V and 6 bases at J, leaving 7 bases unmatched. This CDR3 spans 12 amino acids. CDR3 in DNA: TGTGCCAGCCGCCGGGACAGCCTCGAGCAGTACTTC. The encoded protein is CASRRDSLEQYF.